The clone carrying this T cell receptor beta chain has a handful of counts. Its antigen remains unknown. Employing constant-segment primers, 5'RACE generated TCR alpha and TCR beta cDNA libraries bearing sample barcodes and UMIs. TCRdb itself ran the 5' RACE reads through MiXCR, one entry per CDR3 protein. The data hold about 400,000 distinct CDR3 sequences, with 20% to 25% observed a single time. The length of the CDR3 is 14 residues. Germline V gene lookup returns CDR1 SEHNR and CDR2 FQNEAQ (reference sequence). V lost 5 bases and J lost 0; bases outside the gene matches: 1. The data were taken from a study of T-cell memory formation after mild COVID-19. Study details: Clusters of TCRs were largely donor specific. Study-wide points: CD4+ contracting clones were mainly CM and EM; CD8+ ones, EMRA. Certain responding clones were present in pre-infection memory, suggesting participation of cross-reactive memory.

The sequence was obtained from an adult woman who had mild COVID-19 (a few samples of this study predate the infection). Cell type and time point are not known. The sample consisted of PBMCs or a T cell subset sorted from them (not recorded which). The chain recombines TRBV7-9 with TRBJ2-7; 10 bases are a match to TRBD2. This chain's CDR3 is CASSASGSSYEQYF. CDR3 in DNA: TGTGCCAGCAGCGCTAGCGGGAGCTCCTACGAGCAGTACTTC.